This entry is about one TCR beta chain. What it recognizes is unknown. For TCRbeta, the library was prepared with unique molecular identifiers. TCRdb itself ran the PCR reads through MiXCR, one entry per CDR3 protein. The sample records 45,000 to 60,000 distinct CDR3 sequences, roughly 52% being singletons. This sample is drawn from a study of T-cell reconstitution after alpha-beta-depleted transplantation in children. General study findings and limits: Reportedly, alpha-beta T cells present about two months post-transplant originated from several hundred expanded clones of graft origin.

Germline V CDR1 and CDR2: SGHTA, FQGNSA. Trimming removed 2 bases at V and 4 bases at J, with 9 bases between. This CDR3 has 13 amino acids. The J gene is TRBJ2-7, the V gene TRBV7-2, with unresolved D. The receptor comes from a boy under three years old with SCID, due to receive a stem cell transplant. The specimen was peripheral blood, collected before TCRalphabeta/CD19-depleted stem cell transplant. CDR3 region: CASSLWVMYEQYF. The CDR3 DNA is TGTGCCAGCAGCTTATGGGTGATGTACGAGCAGTACTTC.